This passage covers 28 T cell receptor beta chains from one sample sequenced in a study of early T cells in non-severe SARS-CoV-2 infection. TCRdb redid the calling of the 5' RACE reads with MiXCR, one entry per CDR3 protein. The sample has more than 35,000 distinct CDR3 sequences, around 4% seen once. The sequenced sample was whole blood. These receptors all stem from an adult who was a healthcare worker with PCR-confirmed SARS-CoV-2 infection or an uninfected control (not recorded which).

The table lists this clonotype with many counts. The chain couples TRBV20-1 to TRBJ2-3; D perhaps matches TRBD2 (5 bases). The CDR3 extends over 11 amino acids. The V gene's germline CDR1 is DFQATT and CDR2 SNEGSKA (reference sequence). Deletions cut 5 bases from V and 4 bases from J, with 7 bases between. The CDR3 protein is CSALAPDTQYF. CDR3 DNA sequence: TGCAGTGCTCTAGCCCCAGATACGCAGTATTTT.

This clonotype was detected many times. V usage is TRBV5-4 and J usage is TRBJ2-5; TRBD2 agrees at 10 bases. This CDR3 contains 15 residues. Germline CDR1 and CDR2: SGHNT and YYREEE (reference sequence). After removal of 4 bases from V and 7 bases from J, the junction contained 10 bases not matched to a gene. Written as DNA, the CDR3 is TGTGCCAGCAGCGCCTCTAGCGGGAGCGCCCGGACCCAGTACTTC. This codes for CASSASSGSARTQYF. Full variable domain (rest looked up from reference TRBV5-4 and TRBJ2-5): ETGVTQSPTHLIKTRGQQVTLRCSSQSGHNTVSWYQQALGQGPQFIFQYYREEENGRGNFPPRFSGLQFPNYSSELNVNALELDDSALYLCASSASSGSARTQYFGPGTRLLVL.

This clonotype was counted ten times or more. The chain links TRBV2 to TRBJ2-7, with 14 bases aligning to TRBD2. With 9 bases clipped from V and 4 bases from J, the junction kept 11 bases outside the gene matches. Germline CDR1 reads SNHLY; CDR2 reads FYNNEI. This CDR3 is 16 amino acids long. CDR3 nucleotides: TGTGCCAGTAGGGGACTAGCGGGAGATCCTGGTTACGAGCAGTACTTC. It specifies CASRGLAGDPGYEQYF.

This clonotype has at least ten counts. This chain joins TRBV12-3 or TRBV12-4 and TRBJ1-2; D ambiguous. The V gene lost 3 bases and the J gene lost 3 bases, with 8 bases spanning the gap. The CDR3 length is 13 residues. The CDR3 sequence: CASSLFRYYGYTF. The CDR3 region has the DNA TGTGCCAGCAGTTTGTTCAGGTACTATGGCTACACCTTC.

This clonotype was picked up many times. This rearrangement joins TRBV6-1 to TRBJ2-7; the match to TRBD1 covers 8 bases. The CDR3 has 16 residues. The trim removed 1 base at V and 2 bases at J, leaving 7 bases unmatched. Germline V gene sequence: CDR1 MNHNS, CDR2 SASEGT. CDR3: CASSEVHRGLTYEQYV. CDR3 sequence (DNA): TGTGCCAGCAGTGAAGTGCACAGGGGGTTAACCTACGAGCAGTACGTC.

In this sample, this clonotype turned up many times. The chain carries TRBV18 and TRBJ1-3; D remains ambiguous. The V end was cut by 3 bases, the J end by 3 bases, with 30 bases between. CDR1 KGHSH and CDR2 LQKENI come from the germline V gene. The CDR3 runs 21 residues. As DNA, the CDR3 is TGTGCCAGCTCACCCCGCCTGGGCACTCGGGATAGCTCTCGCTATGGAAACACCATATATTTT. It specifies CASSPRLGTRDSSRYGNTIYF.

This clonotype was seen only a few times. The chain carries TRBV3-1 and TRBJ1-1; D unresolved. The CDR3 length is 15 residues. Germline V lookup: CDR1 LGHDT, CDR2 YNNKEL (reference sequence). The V and J ends lost 2 bases and 3 bases respectively, with 13 bases between them. CDR3 DNA: TGTGCCAGCAGCCAATCCCCGGCTCCGTACACTGAAGCTTTCTTT. This encodes CASSQSPAPYTEAFF.

In its sample, this clonotype ranks as medium-sized. The CDR3 here is CASFTSGISSEQFF. DNA of the CDR3: TGTGCCAGCTTCACTAGCGGGATATCTAGTGAGCAGTTCTTC. The gene calls are TRBV27 and TRBJ2-1, with TRBD2 identical over 10 bases. Germline V gives CDR1 MNHEY, CDR2 SMNVEV (reference sequence). The CDR3 contains 14 residues. The V gene end was trimmed by 8 bases and the J gene end by 9 bases; junction bases not matched to a gene: 10.

This clonotype appeared a few times. The chain has TRBV7-9 and TRBJ1-1; D remains ambiguous. There are 12 residues in the CDR3. Germline CDR1 is SEHNR and CDR2 is FQNEAQ (reference sequence). V was shortened by 4 bases and J by 3 bases, with 6 bases between the two germline ends. The CDR3 spells CASSYLHTEAFF. In DNA, the CDR3 is TGTGCCAGCAGCTACCTGCACACTGAAGCTTTCTTT.

This clonotype was observed many times. V is TRBV30 and J is TRBJ2-7, with TRBD2 matching 7 bases. Trimming cost V 3 bases and J 3 bases; bases outside gene matches: 5. The CDR3 spans 13 residues. The germline CDR1 and CDR2 sequences are GTSNPN and SVGIG (reference sequence). In DNA, the CDR3 is TGTGCCTGGAGGAATAGCGGGCTCTACGAGCAGTACGTC. This encodes CAWRNSGLYEQYV.

The J gene is TRBJ2-7, the V gene TRBV10-3; D not resolved. CDR1 is ENHRY and CDR2 is SYGVKD in the germline V gene. The V and J ends lost 0 bases and 3 bases respectively, with 3 bases between them. The CDR3 sequence is 12 residues long. In nucleotides, the CDR3 is TGTGCCATCAGTGAGTCAAACTACGAGCAGTACTTC. Translation: CAISESNYEQYF.

This clonotype has only a few counts. The chain links TRBV5-4 to TRBJ2-3, with TRBD2 identical over 11 bases. Germline CDR1 SGHNT, CDR2 YYREEE (reference sequence). The CDR3 extends over 14 amino acids. V dropped 5 bases and J dropped 3; count of bases not matched to a gene: 2. As DNA, the CDR3 is TGTGCCAGCAGTACTAGCGGGAGTACAGATACGCAGTATTTT. Amino acids: CASSTSGSTDTQYF.

This clonotype was recorded at least ten times. The chain has TRBV12-3 or TRBV12-4 and TRBJ1-5; TRBD1 is a possible D gene (5 bases). V was cut by 5 bases and J by 5 bases, with 7 bases left in between. The CDR3 loop spans 12 amino acids. The DNA of the CDR3 is TGTGCCAGCAGTCCAGGGCATCAGCCCCAGCATTTT. Protein product: CASSPGHQPQHF.

This clonotype showed up many times. The rearrangement links TRBV30 to TRBJ1-1; D uncertain. This CDR3 has 14 amino acids. The V and J ends lost 2 bases and 1 base respectively, with 11 bases between them. Germline lookup yields CDR1 GTSNPN and CDR2 SVGIG (reference sequence). The CDR3 spells CAWSLPETNTEAFF. In DNA, the CDR3 is TGTGCCTGGAGTCTCCCCGAAACGAACACTGAAGCTTTCTTT.

This clonotype was picked up many times. The chain uses TRBV12-1 and TRBJ1-6; the D call TRBD1 from the table was never checked on the DNA. TRBV12-1 constitutes a pseudogene. This CDR3 has 15 amino acids. CDR3 sequence: CASSFGAGDVSPLHF. CDR3 DNA: TGTGCCAGCAGCTTTGGCGCAGGGGACGTTTCACCCCTCCACTTT.

This clonotype was observed a few times. This chain connects TRBV7-8 to TRBJ2-4; 11 nucleotides line up with TRBD2. CDR3 length: 20 amino acids. The germline CDR1 and CDR2 sequences are SGHVS and FQNEAQ. The V and J ends lost 5 bases and 0 bases, in that order; junction bases with no gene match: 15. The CDR3 loop is CASSTAGTSGVRLAKNIQYF. As DNA, the CDR3 is TGTGCCAGCAGCACCGCTGGGACTAGCGGCGTACGGCTAGCCAAAAACATTCAGTACTTC.

About this clonotype: Germline is not matched at one junction end, which may reflect a read error. The V gene is TRBV20-1, the J gene TRBJ2-6; TRBD2 agrees at 9 bases. CDR3 length equals 20 residues. Per the germline V gene, CDR1 is DFQATT and CDR2 is SNEGSKA (reference sequence). The CDR3 here is CSARSRGKREAYSGASVLTF. CDR3 nucleotide sequence: TGCAGTGCTAGGAGCCGGGGCAAGCGGGAGGCCTACTCTGGGGCCAGCGTCCTGACTTTC.

This clonotype came up many times. CDR3 nucleotides: TGTGCCAGCAGCCCTGGGTATTCCTACGAGCAGTACTTC. Its translation: CASSPGYSYEQYF. The chain links TRBV3-1 to TRBJ2-7; D not certain. Between the trimmed V and J ends, which lost 4 bases and 1 base, there was a span of 8 bases. The CDR3 length is 13 residues. Germline CDR1 reads LGHDT; CDR2 reads YNNKEL (reference sequence).

This clonotype was counted at least ten times. This chain joins TRBV18 and TRBJ1-1; D is undetermined. Between the trimmed V and J ends, which lost 6 bases and 1 base, there was a span of 12 bases. The germline gives CDR1 KGHSH, CDR2 LQKENI. The CDR3 is 14 amino acids. The DNA for the CDR3 is TGTGCCAGCTCCACCTATGGAAAGAACACTGAAGCTTTCTTT. Amino acids: CASSTYGKNTEAFF.

This clonotype was observed at least ten times. CDR3 residues: CASSIVQENIQYF. CDR3 nucleotides: TGTGCCAGTAGTATAGTACAAGAAAACATTCAGTACTTC. This rearrangement joins TRBV19 to TRBJ2-4; no firm D call. CDR1 is LNHDA and CDR2 is SQIVND in the germline V gene (reference sequence). The CDR3 is 13 residues long. The ends were cut back, 1 base at V and 5 bases at J, with 6 bases in the middle.

At least ten counts were recorded for this clonotype. This chain links TRBV6-2 or TRBV6-3 with TRBJ2-2; 10 bases fit TRBD2. The CDR3 sequence is 17 residues long. J was trimmed by 5 bases and V by 2 bases; bases with no gene match: 8. Per germline, CDR1 MNHEY and CDR2 SVGEGT. CDR3 sequence (DNA): TGTGCCAGCAGTTACCGGGCTAGCGGGAGCCTTACCGGGGAGCTGTTTTTT. It is translated as CASSYRASGSLTGELFF.

This clonotype was observed many times. CDR3 nucleotide sequence: TGTGCCAGCAGCTCAAGACTGAGGGATACGCAGTATTTT. Its translation: CASSSRLRDTQYF. The V call is TRBV6-2 or TRBV6-3, the J call TRBJ2-3; D not certain. Germline CDR1 and CDR2: MNHEY and SVGEGT. The CDR3 loop spans 13 amino acids. The ends were cut back, 6 bases at V and 6 bases at J, with 13 bases in the middle.

This clonotype was counted at least ten times. This chain uses TRBV7-3 with TRBJ2-2; 8 bases are a match to TRBD2. This CDR3 region has 15 residues. Germline assignment: CDR1 SGHTA and CDR2 FQGTGA. The V and J ends lost 5 bases and 7 bases, in that order; junction bases with no gene match: 9. The CDR3 nucleotides read TGTGCCAGCAGCCTAAGCGGGAGCGGGAGCGGGGAGCTGTTTTTT. This sequence encodes CASSLSGSGSGELFF.

This clonotype was detected ten times or more. The chain couples TRBV24-1 to TRBJ2-1, with 10 bases aligning to TRBD2. The germline V gene has CDR1 KGHDR and CDR2 SFDVKD. This CDR3 has 16 residues. Germline trimming cut 5 bases from V and 2 bases from J; bases unmatched to any gene: 5. The CDR3 nucleotides read TGTGCCACCAGTGCCCTAGCGGGAGCGGCCTACAATGAGCAGTTCTTC. This translates into CATSALAGAAYNEQFF.

This clonotype has more than one count but fewer than ten. A read error may be the cause here, since a much bigger clone is one base away. The V and J genes are TRBV20-1 and TRBJ2-1; D is undetermined. Germline V gene data show CDR1 as DFQATT and CDR2 as SNEGSKA (reference sequence). This CDR3 is 15 amino acids long. Trimming stripped 6 bases from V and 8 bases from J, with 23 bases between. The CDR3 DNA reads as TGCAGTGCCTCGACCGCGTACCGATCGAGAGATGAGCAGTTCTTC. It translates to CSASTAYRSRDEQFF.

This clonotype was observed at least ten times. This rearrangement joins TRBV6-2 or TRBV6-3 to TRBJ2-7, with no clear D. The CDR3 is 13 amino acids. V lost 2 bases to trimming and J lost 6 bases, with 11 bases between them. Germline V gene data show CDR1 as MNHEY and CDR2 as SVGEGT. CDR3 bases: TGTGCCAGCAGTTACGACGTATTTTCCGAGCAGTACGTC. This translates into CASSYDVFSEQYV.

This clonotype has a count of ten or more. The gene calls are TRBV20-1 and TRBJ2-7, with TRBD1 as a possible D gene (6 bases). Germline CDR1 is DFQATT and CDR2 is SNEGSKA (reference sequence). The CDR3 contains 13 residues. Trimming left V 5 bases short and J 2 bases short, with 13 bases between. CDR3 bases: TGCAGTGCTGTCCGGGACACCACCTACGAGCAGTACGTC. It codes for CSAVRDTTYEQYV.

Many counts were recorded for this clonotype. The chain carries TRBV20-1 and TRBJ2-3; D not certain. Trimming removed 0 bases from V and 3 bases from J, with 4 bases in between. In germline, CDR1 is DFQATT, CDR2 SNEGSKA (reference sequence). The CDR3 has 12 residues. In DNA, the CDR3 is TGCAGTGCTAGAGATCGGACAGATACGCAGTATTTT. It specifies CSARDRTDTQYF.